Below are 24 T cell receptor beta chains sequenced from a single sample in a study of Ad26.COV2.S vaccination and SARS-CoV-2 variants. Regarding treatment: over 15 received Ad26.COV2.S at low or high dose, single or two shots; roughly five received placebo; per-sample allocation not given. Samples were taken on day 63 after the first vaccine or placebo injection. The data were produced by immunoSEQ multiplex PCR, yet TCRdb's version contains in-frame clones alone and is incomplete. The sample has 400,000 to 500,000 clones, roughly 89% seen once. The input for sequencing was peripheral blood, taken in a trial of Ad26.COV2.S vaccine versus placebo. The receptors derive from a person aged 18-60 years who received the Ad26.COV2.S COVID-19 vaccine or a placebo.

The V gene is TRBV7-2, the J gene TRBJ2-3, with 7 bases matching TRBD2. Per the germline V gene, CDR1 is SGHTA and CDR2 is FQGNSA. V lost 1 base to trimming and J lost 2 bases; unmatched junction nucleotides: 6. This CDR3 contains 16 residues. The CDR3 DNA sequence: TGTGCCAGCAGCTTAGGAGCGGGGCTACTCACAGATACGCAGTATTTT. Its protein product is CASSLGAGLLTDTQYF.

This chain joins TRBV10-3 and TRBJ2-7; 9 bases line up with TRBD1. There are 14 residues in the CDR3. Unmatched junction bases numbered 14, after V lost 10 bases and J lost 7 bases. Germline V gives CDR1 ENHRY, CDR2 SYGVKD. This CDR3 reads CATSLRDRAGEQYF. CDR3 DNA sequence: TGTGCCACTTCACTACGGGACAGGGCCGGGGAGCAGTACTTC.

The chain recombines TRBV6-5 with TRBJ1-3, with D perhaps TRBD1 (6 bases). With 5 bases removed from V and 2 bases from J, the gap between germline ends came to 7 bases. CDR1 and CDR2 from the germline V gene are MNHEY and SVGAGI. The CDR3 is made up of 13 amino acids. CDR3 coding DNA: TGTGCCAGCAGTCGACAGGCTGGAAACACCATATATTTT. Translated: CASSRQAGNTIYF.

The chain combines TRBV4-1 with TRBJ2-1, with 14 bases identical to TRBD2. Germline lookup yields CDR1 MGHRA and CDR2 YSYEKL. The CDR3 runs 13 residues. Trimming took 11 bases from V and 7 from J; bases not matched to a gene: 4. CDR3 protein: CAAGTSGSNEQFF. CDR3 nucleotide sequence: TGCGCCGCAGGGACTAGCGGGAGTAATGAGCAGTTCTTC.

The gene calls are TRBV19 and TRBJ1-1; 10 positions agree with TRBD1. The CDR3 is 14 residues long. From germline, CDR1 is LNHDA and CDR2 SQIVND (reference sequence). After removal of 11 bases from V and 3 bases from J, the junction contained 9 bases not matched to a gene. The CDR3 loop is CASRRGQGYTEAFF. CDR3 DNA: TGTGCCTCCCGTCGGGGACAGGGGTACACTGAAGCTTTCTTT.

V gene TRBV7-3 combines with J gene TRBJ2-1; D possibly corresponds to TRBD2 (6 bases). CDR1 SGHTA and CDR2 FQGTGA come from the germline V gene. The CDR3 has 13 amino acids. Trimming removed 5 bases at V and 11 bases at J, with 16 bases between. The CDR3 region has the DNA TGTGCCAGCAGCCCAAATAAGCGGGCACAGCAGTTCTTC. The encoded protein is CASSPNKRAQQFF. Full variable domain (missing parts from reference TRBV7-3 and TRBJ2-1): GAGVSQTPSNKVTEKGKYVELRCDPISGHTALYWYRQSLGQGPEFLIYFQGTGAADDSGLPNDRFFAVRPEGSVSTLKIQRTERGDSAVYLCASSPNKRAQQFFGPGTRLTVL.

This clone was counted once. The chain couples TRBV27 to TRBJ2-7, with TRBD1 as a possible D gene (6 bases). In germline, CDR1 is MNHEY, CDR2 SMNVEV (reference sequence). V was pared by 4 bases and J by 1 base, with 17 bases between. CDR3 length: 16 residues. The CDR3 sequence: CASSYREPPRSYEQYF. The CDR3 coding sequence is TGTGCCAGCAGTTACAGGGAGCCCCCACGTTCCTACGAGCAGTACTTC.

The count of this clone is one. The chain couples TRBV7-3 to TRBJ2-1, with D tentatively TRBD1 or TRBD2 (5 bases each). Trimming removed 5 bases at V and 0 bases at J, with 14 bases between. The length of the CDR3 is 16 residues. Germline V lookup: CDR1 SGHTA, CDR2 FQGTGA. The CDR3 bases are TGTGCCAGCAGCCCCCGGGACGGAAGCTCCTACAATGAGCAGTTCTTC. Amino acids: CASSPRDGSSYNEQFF. Filled out from reference TRBV7-3 and TRBJ2-1, the complete variable domain reads GAGVSQTPSNKVTEKGKYVELRCDPISGHTALYWYRQSLGQGPEFLIYFQGTGAADDSGLPNDRFFAVRPEGSVSTLKIQRTERGDSAVYLCASSPRDGSSYNEQFFGPGTRLTVL.

This chain links TRBV7-2 with TRBJ1-2; possible D gene TRBD1, 6 bases. Trimming removed 5 bases at V and 4 bases at J, with 11 bases between. CDR1 is SGHTA, CDR2 FQGNSA, per germline. The CDR3 extends over 13 amino acids. The CDR3 region has the DNA TGTGCCAGCAGCCTAGGACAGAGCTATGGCTACACCTTC. Its translation is CASSLGQSYGYTF.

A note on this clone: This CDR3 is also generated by other DNA sequences in the sample. The chain employs TRBV7-9 and TRBJ2-1, with 8 bases aligning to TRBD2. CDR3 size: 15 residues. From germline, CDR1 is SEHNR and CDR2 FQNEAQ (reference sequence). V shed 6 bases, J shed 0 bases, and the junction held 4 bases outside the gene matches. CDR3 bases: TGTGCCAGCAGTCCGGGGGGGACCTCCTACAATGAGCAGTTCTTC. Translating it yields CASSPGGTSYNEQFF.

The chain has TRBV7-2 and TRBJ1-2; D is ambiguous. This CDR3 spans 15 amino acids. Trimming cost V 0 bases and J 2 bases, with 10 bases left between them. The germline CDR1 and CDR2 sequences are SGHTA and FQGNSA. The CDR3 DNA reads TGTGCCAGCAGCTTAGCGTGGACCTCCAACTATGGCTACACCTTC. It codes for CASSLAWTSNYGYTF.

V gene TRBV19 combines with J gene TRBJ1-5, with 7 bases lining up with TRBD1. CDR1 is LNHDA, CDR2 SQIVND, per germline (reference sequence). CDR3 size: 15 residues. The J segment lost 5 bases and the V segment lost 6 bases, leaving 10 bases of the junction unmatched. CDR3 coding DNA: TGTGCCAGTAGCCTTCCGGGACAGCGACATCAGCCCCAGCATTTT. Translated, it gives CASSLPGQRHQPQHF.

The rearrangement uses TRBV3-1 (or the pseudogene TRBV3-2) and TRBJ1-5; TRBD1 matches at 8 bases. The CDR3 is 15 residues long. Germline V gene data show CDR1 as LGHDT and CDR2 as YNNKEL (reference sequence). Trimming took 1 base from V and 5 from J; bases not matched to a gene: 4. CDR3 in amino acids: CASSQGRQGYQPQHF. The CDR3 DNA reads as TGTGCCAGCAGCCAAGGGCGACAGGGGTATCAGCCCCAGCATTTT.

V and J are TRBV11-2 and TRBJ2-1; unclear D gene. Germline loops: CDR1 SGHAT, CDR2 FQNNGV. CDR3 length: 18 amino acids. Between the trimmed V and J ends, which lost 6 bases and 7 bases, there was a span of 28 bases. CDR3 region: CASRKFGRTVALGNEQFF. For the CDR3, the DNA is TGTGCCAGCAGAAAGTTCGGACGTACGGTAGCCTTAGGAAATGAGCAGTTCTTC.

This clone was recorded a few times. The rearrangement links TRBV30 to TRBJ2-5; the D gene is possibly TRBD2 (6 bases). The CDR3 extends over 13 amino acids. The germline V gene has CDR1 GTSNPN and CDR2 SVGIG (reference sequence). Trimming removed 4 bases from V and 6 bases from J, with 15 bases in between. The CDR3 bases are TGTGCCTGGAAAATCCCAGCGGGCCAGACCCAGTACTTC. Its translation: CAWKIPAGQTQYF.

V is TRBV28 and J is TRBJ1-2; TRBD1 aligns across 7 bases. The CDR3 totals 17 residues. Germline CDR1 is MDHEN and CDR2 is SYDVKM. V was pared by 2 bases and J by 2 bases, with 11 bases of the junction left unmatched. The CDR3 DNA reads TGTGCCAGCAGTTTACTTATCGAATGGGACAGCAACTATGGCTACACCTTC. It yields the protein CASSLLIEWDSNYGYTF.

The J gene is TRBJ1-1, the V gene TRBV25-1; D is ambiguous. Germline V gene data show CDR1 as MGHDK and CDR2 as SYGVNS. The CDR3 is made up of 15 amino acids. The V end lost 3 bases, the J end lost 1 base, and 12 bases lay between the germline ends. The CDR3 DNA is TGTGCCAGCAGTGAGCCCTCAAGTGGGAACACTGAAGCTTTCTTT. It yields the protein CASSEPSSGNTEAFF.

The V and J genes are TRBV28 and TRBJ2-1; 8 bases match TRBD1. Germline lookup yields CDR1 MDHEN and CDR2 SYDVKM. Trimming at V came to 5 bases and at J to 8 bases, leaving 11 bases not matched to a gene. The CDR3 sequence is 15 residues long. The CDR3 bases are TGTGCCAGCAGTCCGATCTCCCGGACAGGGCATGAGCAGTTCTTC. It specifies CASSPISRTGHEQFF.

The rearrangement links TRBV6-2 or TRBV6-3 to TRBJ2-7; D is ambiguous. CDR1 is MNHEY and CDR2 is SVGEGT in the germline V gene. The CDR3 is made up of 14 amino acids. V lost 0 bases and J 5 bases, leaving 11 bases between the germline ends. The CDR3 loop is CASSYSNPPHEQYV. Here the CDR3 DNA reads TGTGCCAGCAGTTACTCGAATCCCCCCCACGAGCAGTACGTC.

This clone was recorded many times. This chain connects TRBV5-1 to TRBJ1-3; D gene ambiguous. This CDR3 contains 17 residues. Trimming removed 0 bases at V and 0 bases at J, with 13 bases between. Germline V gives CDR1 SGHRS, CDR2 YFSETQ. The CDR3 coding sequence is TGCGCCAGCAGCTTGGGAGTTTCCGTAGACTCTGGAAACACCATATATTTT. This translates into CASSLGVSVDSGNTIYF. Full variable domain (outside the CDR3, taken from reference TRBV5-1 and TRBJ1-3): KAGVTQTPRYLIKTRGQQVTLSCSPISGHRSVSWYQQTPGQGLQFLFEYFSETQRNKGNFPGRFSGRQFSNSRSEMNVSTLELGDSALYLCASSLGVSVDSGNTIYFGEGSWLTVV.

CDR3 residues: CASSIWTGNQPQHF. CDR3 nucleotides: TGTGCCAGTAGTATTTGGACAGGGAATCAGCCCCAGCATTTT. The chain uses TRBV19 and TRBJ1-5; 8 bases map to TRBD1. CDR3 size: 14 residues. Germline CDR1 LNHDA, CDR2 SQIVND (reference sequence). Germline trimming cut 3 bases from V and 4 bases from J; bases unmatched to any gene: 2.

The rearrangement links TRBV19 to TRBJ1-5; 9 nucleotides match TRBD1. CDR1 and CDR2 (germline): LNHDA, SQIVND (reference sequence). CDR3 length: 14 amino acids. The trim removed 9 bases at V and 7 bases at J, leaving 10 bases unmatched. CDR3 sequence reads: CASNRQGEKQPQHF. The CDR3 DNA reads as TGTGCCAGCAACAGACAGGGGGAGAAACAGCCCCAGCATTTT.

J is TRBJ2-5 and V is TRBV6-4; no clear D gene. Germline assignment: CDR1 MRHNA and CDR2 SNTAGT. The CDR3 totals 13 residues. The V gene lost 3 bases and the J gene lost 1 base, with 6 bases spanning the gap. CDR3: CASSENSQETQYF. DNA of the CDR3: TGTGCCAGCAGTGAGAACTCCCAAGAGACCCAGTACTTC.

This sequence joins TRBV11-3 and TRBJ2-1, with 8 bases that match TRBD2. The CDR3 loop spans 16 amino acids. Trimming took 5 bases from V and 1 from J; bases not matched to a gene: 7. Germline V CDR1 and CDR2: SGHNT, YENEEA. The CDR3 region is CASSATSGPSYNEQFF. The DNA of the CDR3 is TGTGCCAGCAGCGCTACTAGCGGTCCTTCCTACAATGAGCAGTTCTTC. The whole variable domain, filled in from reference TRBV11-3 and TRBJ2-1, reads EAGVVQSPRYKIIEKKQPVAFWCNPISGHNTLYWYLQNLGQGPELLIRYENEEAVDDSQLPKDRFSAERLKGVDSTLKIQPAELGDSAVYLCASSATSGPSYNEQFFGPGTRLTVL.